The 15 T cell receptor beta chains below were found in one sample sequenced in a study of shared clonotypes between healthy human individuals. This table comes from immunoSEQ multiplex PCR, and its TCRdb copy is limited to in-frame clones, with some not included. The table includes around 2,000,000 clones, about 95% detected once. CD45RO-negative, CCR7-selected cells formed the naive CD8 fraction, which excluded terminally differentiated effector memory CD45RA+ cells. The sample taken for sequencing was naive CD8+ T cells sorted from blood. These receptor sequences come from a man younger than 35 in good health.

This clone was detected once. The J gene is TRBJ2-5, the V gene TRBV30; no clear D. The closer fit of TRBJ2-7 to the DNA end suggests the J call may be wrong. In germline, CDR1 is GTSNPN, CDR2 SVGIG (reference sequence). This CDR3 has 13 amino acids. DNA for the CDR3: TGTGCCTGGAGTAGCAGGAACGAGGACGAGCAGTACTTC. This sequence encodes CAWSSRNEDEQYF.

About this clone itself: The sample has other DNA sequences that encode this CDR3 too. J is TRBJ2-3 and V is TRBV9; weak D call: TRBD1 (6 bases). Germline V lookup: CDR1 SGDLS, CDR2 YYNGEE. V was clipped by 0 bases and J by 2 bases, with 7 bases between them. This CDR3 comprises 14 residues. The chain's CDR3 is CASSVEGVTDTQYF. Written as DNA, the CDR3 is TGTGCCAGCAGCGTAGAGGGGGTCACAGATACGCAGTATTTT.

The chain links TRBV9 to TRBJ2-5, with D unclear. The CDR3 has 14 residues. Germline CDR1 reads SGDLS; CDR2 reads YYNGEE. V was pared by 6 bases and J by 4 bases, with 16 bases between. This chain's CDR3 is CASNPDELGETQYF. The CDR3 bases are TGTGCCAGCAACCCCGACGAACTGGGAGAGACCCAGTACTTC.

CDR3 loop: CATMEGSKEQFF. CDR3 DNA: TGTGCCACCATGGAGGGGAGTAAGGAGCAGTTCTTC. This chain uses TRBV7-9 with TRBJ2-1; D might be TRBD2 (6 bases). The CDR3 runs to 12 residues. Germline values: CDR1 SEHNR, CDR2 FQNEAQ (reference sequence). The germline V and J ends were trimmed by 10 bases and 10 bases, with 17 bases remaining between them.

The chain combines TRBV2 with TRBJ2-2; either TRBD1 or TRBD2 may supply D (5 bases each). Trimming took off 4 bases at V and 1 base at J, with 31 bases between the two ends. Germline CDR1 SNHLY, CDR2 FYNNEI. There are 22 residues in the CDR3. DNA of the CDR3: TGTGCCAGCAGTGGACTTATGAATCCGGGACCGAATCCTTTCCTGAACACCGGGGAGCTGTTTTTT. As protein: CASSGLMNPGPNPFLNTGELFF.

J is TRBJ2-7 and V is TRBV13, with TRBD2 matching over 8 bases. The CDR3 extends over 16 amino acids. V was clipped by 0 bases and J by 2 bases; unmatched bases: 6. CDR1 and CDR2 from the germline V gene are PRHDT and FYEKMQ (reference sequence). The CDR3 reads CASSLGGSGSAYEQYF. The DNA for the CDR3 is TGTGCCAGCAGCTTAGGAGGGAGCGGGAGCGCCTACGAGCAGTACTTC.

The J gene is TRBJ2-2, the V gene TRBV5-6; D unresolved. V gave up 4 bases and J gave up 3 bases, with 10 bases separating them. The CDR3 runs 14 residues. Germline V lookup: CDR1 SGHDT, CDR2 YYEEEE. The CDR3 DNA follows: TGTGCCAGCAGCCCCTCCCCCGACACCGGGGAGCTGTTTTTT. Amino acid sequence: CASSPSPDTGELFF.

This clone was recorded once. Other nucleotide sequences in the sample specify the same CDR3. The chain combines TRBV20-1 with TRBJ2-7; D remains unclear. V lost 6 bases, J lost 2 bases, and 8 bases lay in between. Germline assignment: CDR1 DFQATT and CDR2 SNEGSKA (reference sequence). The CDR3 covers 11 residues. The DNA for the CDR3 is TGCAGTGCACCCAAGGCCTACGAGCAGTACTTC. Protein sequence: CSAPKAYEQYF.

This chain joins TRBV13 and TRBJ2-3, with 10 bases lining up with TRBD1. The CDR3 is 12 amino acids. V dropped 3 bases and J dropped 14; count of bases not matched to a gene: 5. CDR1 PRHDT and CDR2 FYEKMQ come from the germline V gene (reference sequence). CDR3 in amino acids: CASSFTGTGAYF. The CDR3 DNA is TGTGCCAGCAGCTTCACCGGGACAGGGGCGTATTTT. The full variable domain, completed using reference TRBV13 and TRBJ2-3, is AAGVIQSPRHLIKEKRETATLKCYPIPRHDTVYWYQQGPGQDPQFLISFYEKMQSDKGSIPDRFSAQQFSDYHSELNMSSLELGDSALYFCASSFTGTGAYFGPGTRLTVL.

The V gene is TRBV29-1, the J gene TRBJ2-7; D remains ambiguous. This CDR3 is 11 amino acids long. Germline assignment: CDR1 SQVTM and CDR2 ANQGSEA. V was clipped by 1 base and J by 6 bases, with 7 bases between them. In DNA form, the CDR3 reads TGCAGCGTTGAAGCCGGGTTCGAGCAGTACTTC. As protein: CSVEAGFEQYF.

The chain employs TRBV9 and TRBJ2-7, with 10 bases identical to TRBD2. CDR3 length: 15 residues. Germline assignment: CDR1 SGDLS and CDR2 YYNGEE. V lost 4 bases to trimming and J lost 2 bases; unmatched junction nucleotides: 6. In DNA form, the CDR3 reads TGTGCCAGCAGCCCCGGGACTAGCGCTGCCTACGAGCAGTACTTC. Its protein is CASSPGTSAAYEQYF.

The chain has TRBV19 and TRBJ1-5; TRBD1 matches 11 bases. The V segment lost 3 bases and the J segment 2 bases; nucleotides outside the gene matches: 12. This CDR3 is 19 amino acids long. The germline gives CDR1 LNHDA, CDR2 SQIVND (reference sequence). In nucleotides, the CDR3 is TGTGCCAGTAGTATGCGGACAGGGGGCGCGGTGGATGGCAATCAGCCCCAGCATTTT. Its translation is CASSMRTGGAVDGNQPQHF.

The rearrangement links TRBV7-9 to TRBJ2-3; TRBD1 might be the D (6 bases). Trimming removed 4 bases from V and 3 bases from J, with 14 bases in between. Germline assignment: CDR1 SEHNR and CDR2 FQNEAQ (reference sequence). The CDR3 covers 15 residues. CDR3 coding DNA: TGTGCCAGCAGCTCAGCCGGGACACTGACAGATACGCAGTATTTT. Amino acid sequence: CASSSAGTLTDTQYF.

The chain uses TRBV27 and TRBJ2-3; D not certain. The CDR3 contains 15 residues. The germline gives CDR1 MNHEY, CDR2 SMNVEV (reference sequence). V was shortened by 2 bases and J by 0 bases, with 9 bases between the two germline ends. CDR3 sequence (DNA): TGTGCCAGCAGTTTAGTCGGACCTAGCACAGATACGCAGTATTTT. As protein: CASSLVGPSTDTQYF.

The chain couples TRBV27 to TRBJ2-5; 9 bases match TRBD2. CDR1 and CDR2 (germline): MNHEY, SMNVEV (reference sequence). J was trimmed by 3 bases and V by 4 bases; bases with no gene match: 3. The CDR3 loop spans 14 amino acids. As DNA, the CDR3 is TGTGCCAGCAGTTCCATAGCGGGGGAAGAGACCCAGTACTTC. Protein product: CASSSIAGEETQYF.